Below are 19 T cell receptor beta chains sequenced from a single sample in a study of beta chain features in type 1 diabetes. Their specific antigens are unknown. The authors reverse transcribed all of the isolated RNA, so sequencing captured expressed TCRB transcripts. The repertoire was sequenced with immunoSEQ multiplex PCR; TCRdb's copy has only in-frame clones and lacks some. The data show hundreds of thousands of clones, more than 12% seen once. Study-wide points: Across all four CD4+ subsets, people with type 1 diabetes showed modestly shorter TCRB CDR3s.

Material: naive CD4+ T cells from blood. The receptors here all came from a man aged 18 to 30 with type 1 diabetes.

This clone was observed a handful of times. This rearrangement joins TRBV13 to TRBJ1-2; D is undetermined. The V end was cut by 5 bases, the J end by 5 bases, with 12 bases between. Germline loops: CDR1 PRHDT, CDR2 FYEKMQ (reference sequence). CDR3 length: 13 amino acids. In DNA form, the CDR3 reads TGTGCCAGCAGCATTTTCTTGGGGTATGGCTACACCTTC. Protein sequence: CASSIFLGYGYTF. Filled out from reference TRBV13 and TRBJ1-2, the complete variable domain reads AAGVIQSPRHLIKEKRETATLKCYPIPRHDTVYWYQQGPGQDPQFLISFYEKMQSDKGSIPDRFSAQQFSDYHSELNMSSLELGDSALYFCASSIFLGYGYTFGSGTRLTVV.

This clone has only a few counts. V usage is TRBV7-2 and J usage is TRBJ1-5; D possibly corresponds to TRBD1 (5 bases). CDR3 length equals 14 residues. Looked up from germline, CDR1 is SGHTA and CDR2 is FQGNSA. The V end lost 4 bases, the J end lost 6 bases, and 13 bases lay between the germline ends. The DNA for the CDR3 is TGTGCCAGCAGCTCCGGGGCAGGGAGTCAGCCCCAGCATTTT. Its translation is CASSSGAGSQPQHF.

The J gene is TRBJ1-4, the V gene TRBV4-2, with D maybe TRBD1 (6 bases). The CDR3 has 12 residues. With 5 bases removed from V and 10 bases from J, the gap between germline ends came to 11 bases. The germline CDR1 and CDR2 sequences are LGHNA and YNFKEQ. The CDR3 region is CASSSQGTKLFF. The CDR3 region has the DNA TGTGCCAGCAGCTCACAGGGTACAAAACTGTTTTTT.

This clone turned up a few times. This sequence joins TRBV9 and TRBJ1-6; D is uncertain. Germline CDR1 reads SGDLS; CDR2 reads YYNGEE. CDR3 length equals 14 residues. Trimming removed 1 base from V and 6 bases from J, with 8 bases in between. The CDR3 bases are TGTGCCAGCAGCGTAACTCAGCTTAATTCACCCCTCCACTTT. It translates to CASSVTQLNSPLHF.

The CDR3 is CASSPGAAYGYTF. The CDR3 DNA follows: TGTGCCAGCAGCCCCGGGGCGGCCTATGGCTACACCTTC. The rearrangement joins TRBV7-9 to TRBJ1-2; D might be TRBD1 (5 bases). With 5 bases removed from V and 4 bases from J, the gap between germline ends came to 11 bases. From germline, CDR1 is SEHNR and CDR2 FQNEAQ (reference sequence). The CDR3 consists of 13 residues.

The rearrangement joins TRBV7-2 to TRBJ2-7; TRBD2 matches 8 bases. CDR3 size: 15 residues. V lost 7 bases and J lost 7; bases outside the gene matches: 15. The V gene's germline CDR1 is SGHTA and CDR2 FQGNSA. The chain's CDR3 is CASTARGAGVREQYF. CDR3 nucleotide sequence: TGTGCCAGCACCGCGAGGGGAGCGGGAGTTAGGGAGCAGTACTTC.

This clone was found a few times. The chain combines TRBV6-1 with TRBJ2-3; D might be TRBD2 (5 bases). V was pared by 1 base and J by 5 bases, with 7 bases between. The CDR3 contains 13 residues. Germline V gene lookup returns CDR1 MNHNS and CDR2 SASEGT. CDR3 in DNA: TGTGCCAGCAGTGAAGAAAGCGGAGATACGCAGTATTTT. As protein: CASSEESGDTQYF.

The V and J genes are TRBV30 and TRBJ2-1; D is uncertain. Germline values: CDR1 GTSNPN, CDR2 SVGIG (reference sequence). V lost 2 bases and J lost 14, with 16 bases in between. This CDR3 is 12 amino acids long. DNA for the CDR3: TGTGCCTGGAGTACGAGACTTAGGGTTGAGTTCTTC. It is translated as CAWSTRLRVEFF.

V gene TRBV18 combines with J gene TRBJ2-1; D perhaps matches TRBD2 (6 bases). V was clipped by 8 bases and J by 5 bases, with 13 bases between them. This CDR3 comprises 13 residues. Germline V gene data show CDR1 as KGHSH and CDR2 as LQKENI. In DNA form, the CDR3 reads TGTGCCAGCCGGGGGACGGGAAACAATGAGCAGTTCTTC. The encoded protein is CASRGTGNNEQFF.

The chain employs TRBV6-5 and TRBJ1-2, with D perhaps TRBD1 (6 bases). The CDR3 length is 15 residues. Looked up from germline, CDR1 is MNHEY and CDR2 is SVGAGI. Deletions cut 4 bases from V and 7 bases from J, with 19 bases between. The CDR3 sequence: CASSSVLQGPGGYTF. In nucleotides, the CDR3 is TGTGCCAGCAGTTCCGTACTTCAGGGGCCCGGTGGCTACACCTTC.

The chain carries TRBV9 and TRBJ1-3, with D tentatively TRBD1 (5 bases). The CDR3 is 14 residues long. From germline, CDR1 is SGDLS and CDR2 YYNGEE. V shed 2 bases and J shed 3 bases, with 9 bases lying between them. Here the CDR3 DNA reads TGTGCCAGCAGCGTCCAGGGTTTTGGAAACACCATATATTTT. Protein: CASSVQGFGNTIYF.

The chain combines TRBV6-1 with TRBJ2-1; 7 nucleotides align to TRBD2. Unmatched junction bases numbered 6, after V lost 7 bases and J lost 9 bases. The CDR3 consists of 12 residues. Per the germline V gene, CDR1 is MNHNS and CDR2 is SASEGT. In nucleotides, the CDR3 is TGTGCCAGCACTCGGGAGGACGGTGAGCAGTTCTTC. The encoded protein is CASTREDGEQFF.

This clone was seen a handful of times. J is TRBJ1-2 and V is TRBV6-5; D is possibly TRBD1 (5 bases). V was cut by 6 bases and J by 5 bases, with 13 bases left in between. Germline loops: CDR1 MNHEY, CDR2 SVGAGI. CDR3 length: 13 residues. For the CDR3, the DNA is TGTGCCAGCAGCCCCAGGGTCGGGTATGGCTACACCTTC. Translated: CASSPRVGYGYTF.

This clone was recorded a few times. V is TRBV30 and J is TRBJ2-1, with 9 bases fitting TRBD1. CDR1 and CDR2 (germline): GTSNPN, SVGIG (reference sequence). V lost 2 bases to trimming and J lost 8 bases; unmatched junction nucleotides: 10. The length of the CDR3 is 15 residues. The CDR3 loop is CAWSSTGQGPHEQFF. As DNA, the CDR3 is TGTGCCTGGAGTTCAACGGGACAGGGCCCCCATGAGCAGTTCTTC.

The V and J genes are TRBV28 and TRBJ1-2; D call uncertain. Per germline, CDR1 MDHEN and CDR2 SYDVKM. Trimming removed 3 bases from V and 4 bases from J, with 9 bases in between. CDR3 length: 13 residues. The CDR3 protein is CASSFAPTYGYTF. The CDR3 bases are TGTGCCAGCAGTTTTGCTCCTACCTATGGCTACACCTTC.

This clone has just a few counts. This chain joins TRBV4-3 and TRBJ1-3; D might be TRBD1 (6 bases). V was shortened by 1 base and J by 3 bases, with 13 bases between the two germline ends. The CDR3 length is 16 residues. From germline, CDR1 is LGHNA and CDR2 YSLEER. In DNA, the CDR3 is TGCGCCAGCAGCCAAGTCCGGGGGGCAGGTGGAAACACCATATATTTT. This gives the protein CASSQVRGAGGNTIYF.

This clone was picked up a small number of times. The rearrangement links TRBV29-1 to TRBJ1-3; D perhaps matches TRBD1 (5 bases). Trimming removed 6 bases from V and 6 bases from J, with 6 bases in between. Germline loops: CDR1 SQVTM, CDR2 ANQGSEA. CDR3 size: 10 residues. CDR3 sequence: CSVGENTIYF. Here the CDR3 DNA reads TGCAGCGTGGGGGAAAACACCATATATTTT.

There are a few counts of this clone. The gene calls are TRBV25-1 and TRBJ1-4; 7 bases fit TRBD1. Germline loops: CDR1 MGHDK, CDR2 SYGVNS. This CDR3 region has 16 residues. V lost 4 bases to trimming and J lost 5 bases; unmatched junction nucleotides: 10. The CDR3 sequence is CASSAYSTGWNEKLFF. The CDR3 nucleotides read TGTGCCAGCAGTGCGTATTCGACAGGGTGGAATGAAAAACTGTTTTTT.

The sample holds many counts of this clone. The chain couples TRBV19 to TRBJ2-1; no clear D gene. From germline, CDR1 is LNHDA and CDR2 SQIVND (reference sequence). V lost 5 bases, J lost 7 bases, and 9 bases lay in between. This CDR3 comprises 12 residues. DNA for the CDR3: TGTGCCAGTAGTGTGGGAATGAATGAGCAGTTCTTC. The encoded protein is CASSVGMNEQFF.